Sequencing of this T cell receptor (beta chain) was carried out in a study of blood T cell repertoires in COVID-19. Using immunoSEQ multiplex PCR, the repertoire was profiled, and TCRdb retains in-frame clones only, with some absent. Counted here are about 380,000 clones, more than 75% occurring once; the ten biggest clones make up roughly 1.2%. Participant-given clinical history determined each cohort assignment. This clone was counted between two and nine times. The germline V gene has CDR1 MNHEY and CDR2 SVGAGI. The CDR3 sequence is 13 residues long. Trimming cost V 5 bases and J 8 bases, with 15 bases left between them.

The specimen sequenced was PBMCs or T cells enriched from blood (not recorded which). The sequence was obtained from a woman aged 18 to 35 who had recovered from COVID-19. The chain carries TRBV6-5 and TRBJ1-2, with D unresolved. CDR3 sequence (DNA): TGTGCCAGCAGTCGACGAGGGCGCTTAGGCTACACCTTC. It specifies CASSRRGRLGYTF.